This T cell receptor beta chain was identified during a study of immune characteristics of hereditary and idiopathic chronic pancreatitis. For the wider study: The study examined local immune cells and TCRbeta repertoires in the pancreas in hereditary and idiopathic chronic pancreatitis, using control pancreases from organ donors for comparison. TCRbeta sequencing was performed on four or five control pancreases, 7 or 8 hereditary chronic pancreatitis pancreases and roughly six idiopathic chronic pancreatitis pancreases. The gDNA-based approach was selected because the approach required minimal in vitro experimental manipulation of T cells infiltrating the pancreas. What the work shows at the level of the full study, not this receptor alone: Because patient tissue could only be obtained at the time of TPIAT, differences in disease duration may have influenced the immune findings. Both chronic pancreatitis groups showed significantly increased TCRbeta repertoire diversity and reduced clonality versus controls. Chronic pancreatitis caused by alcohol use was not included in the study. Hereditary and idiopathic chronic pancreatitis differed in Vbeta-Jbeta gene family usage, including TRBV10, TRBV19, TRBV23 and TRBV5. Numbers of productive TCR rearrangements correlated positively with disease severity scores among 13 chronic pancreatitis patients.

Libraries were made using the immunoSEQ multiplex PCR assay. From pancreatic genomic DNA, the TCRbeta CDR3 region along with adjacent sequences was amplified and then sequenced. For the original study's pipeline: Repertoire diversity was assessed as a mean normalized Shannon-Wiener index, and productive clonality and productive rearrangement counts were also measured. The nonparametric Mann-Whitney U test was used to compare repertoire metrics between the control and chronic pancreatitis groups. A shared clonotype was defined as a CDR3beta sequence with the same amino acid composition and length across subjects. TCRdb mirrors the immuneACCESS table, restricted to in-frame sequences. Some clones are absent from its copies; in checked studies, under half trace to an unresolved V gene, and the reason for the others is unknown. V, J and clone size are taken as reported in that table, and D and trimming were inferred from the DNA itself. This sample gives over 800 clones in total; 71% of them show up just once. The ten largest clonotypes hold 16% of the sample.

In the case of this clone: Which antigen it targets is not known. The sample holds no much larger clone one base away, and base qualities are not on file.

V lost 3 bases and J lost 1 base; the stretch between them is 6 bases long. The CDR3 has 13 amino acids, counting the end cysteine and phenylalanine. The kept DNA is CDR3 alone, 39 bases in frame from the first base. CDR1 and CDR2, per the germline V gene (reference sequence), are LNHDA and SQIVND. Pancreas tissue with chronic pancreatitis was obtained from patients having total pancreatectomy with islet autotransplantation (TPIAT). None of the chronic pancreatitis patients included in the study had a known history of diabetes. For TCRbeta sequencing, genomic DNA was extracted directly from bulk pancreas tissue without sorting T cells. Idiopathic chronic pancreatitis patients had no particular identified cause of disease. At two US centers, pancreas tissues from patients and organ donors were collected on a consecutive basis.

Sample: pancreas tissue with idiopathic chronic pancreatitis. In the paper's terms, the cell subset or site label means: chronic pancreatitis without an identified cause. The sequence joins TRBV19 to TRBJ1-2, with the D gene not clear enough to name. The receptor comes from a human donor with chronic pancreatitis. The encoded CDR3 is CASSMTFNYGYTF. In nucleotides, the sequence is TGTGCCAGTAGTATGACGTTTAACTATGGCTACACCTTC.